Listed here is a single TCR beta chain. What it binds is unknown. This sample is drawn from a study of blood T cells in healthy people across ages. Each sample used at least 6 million PBMCs. With a J-beta primer mix and a sample-barcoded 5' primer, a second PCR ran about 6 to 11 cycles. Each cDNA was tagged by a template-switch adaptor containing 12 random nucleotides. TCRdb used MiXCR to reprocess the 5' RACE reads, holding one entry per CDR3 protein. Of more than 800,000 distinct CDR3 sequences listed, more than 25% are singletons. Broader study findings: Naive and antigen-experienced cells were not separated, limiting conclusive comparison.

Sequencing was performed on blood. This clonotype originated in a woman of 80 years or more in good health.

CDR3 DNA sequence: TGTGCCAGCAGTGGTTCCGGGACAGGGGGCAACTATGGCTACACCTTC. Its translation is CASSGSGTGGNYGYTF. The chain joins TRBV6-4 to TRBJ1-2; 12 bases are a match to TRBD1. Germline CDR1 reads MRHNA; CDR2 reads SNTAGT. The junction had 5 bases not matched to a gene; V was cut back by 4 bases and J by 2 bases. The CDR3 is 16 residues long.